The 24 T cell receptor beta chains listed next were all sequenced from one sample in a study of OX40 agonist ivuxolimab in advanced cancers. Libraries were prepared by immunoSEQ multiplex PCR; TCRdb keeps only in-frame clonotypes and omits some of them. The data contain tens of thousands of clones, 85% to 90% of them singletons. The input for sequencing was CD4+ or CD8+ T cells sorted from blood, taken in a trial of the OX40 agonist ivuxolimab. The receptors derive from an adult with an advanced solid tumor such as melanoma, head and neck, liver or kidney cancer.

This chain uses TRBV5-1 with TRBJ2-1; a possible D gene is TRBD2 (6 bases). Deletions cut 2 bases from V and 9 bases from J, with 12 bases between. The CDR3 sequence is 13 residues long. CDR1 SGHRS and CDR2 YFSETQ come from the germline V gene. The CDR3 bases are TGCGCCAGCAGCTTTATCGGGGGTGGTGAGCAGTTCTTC. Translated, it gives CASSFIGGGEQFF.

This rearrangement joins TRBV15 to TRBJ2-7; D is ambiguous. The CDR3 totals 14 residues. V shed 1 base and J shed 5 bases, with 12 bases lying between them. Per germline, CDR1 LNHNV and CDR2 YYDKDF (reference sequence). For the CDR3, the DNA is TGTGCCACCAGCAGAGCAGGCCCTAGGGACGAGCAGTACTTC. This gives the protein CATSRAGPRDEQYF.

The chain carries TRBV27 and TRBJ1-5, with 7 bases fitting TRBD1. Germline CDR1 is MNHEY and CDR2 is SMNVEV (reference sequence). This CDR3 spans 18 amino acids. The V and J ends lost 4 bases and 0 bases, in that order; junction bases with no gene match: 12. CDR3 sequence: CASSSTTGHWDSNQPQHF. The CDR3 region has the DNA TGTGCCAGCAGTTCCACGACAGGGCATTGGGATAGCAATCAGCCCCAGCATTTT.

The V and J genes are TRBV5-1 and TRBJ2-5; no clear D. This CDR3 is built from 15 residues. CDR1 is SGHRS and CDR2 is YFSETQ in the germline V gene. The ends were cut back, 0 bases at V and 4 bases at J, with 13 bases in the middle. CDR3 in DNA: TGCGCCAGCAGCTTGGAAACCGGTGGGTCAGAGACCCAGTACTTC. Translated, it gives CASSLETGGSETQYF.

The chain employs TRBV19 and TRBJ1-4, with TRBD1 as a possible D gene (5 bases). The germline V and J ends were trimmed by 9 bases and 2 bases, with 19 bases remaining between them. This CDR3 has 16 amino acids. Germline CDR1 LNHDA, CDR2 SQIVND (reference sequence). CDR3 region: CASSRGTRVTNEKLFF. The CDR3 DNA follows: TGTGCCAGCTCCCGGGGGACCAGGGTGACTAATGAAAAACTGTTTTTT. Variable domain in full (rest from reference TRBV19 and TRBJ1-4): DGGITQSPKYLFRKEGQNVTLSCEQNLNHDAMYWYRQDPGQGLRLIYYSQIVNDFQKGDIAEGYSVSREKKESFPLTVTSAQKNPTAFYLCASSRGTRVTNEKLFFGSGTQLSVL.

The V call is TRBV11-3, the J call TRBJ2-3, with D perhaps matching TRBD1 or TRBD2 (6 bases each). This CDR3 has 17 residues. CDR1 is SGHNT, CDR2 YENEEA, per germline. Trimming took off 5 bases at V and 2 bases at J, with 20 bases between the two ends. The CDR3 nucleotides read TGTGCCAGCAGCCTTGGGGGGCAGGGACTTACCACAGATACGCAGTATTTT. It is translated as CASSLGGQGLTTDTQYF.

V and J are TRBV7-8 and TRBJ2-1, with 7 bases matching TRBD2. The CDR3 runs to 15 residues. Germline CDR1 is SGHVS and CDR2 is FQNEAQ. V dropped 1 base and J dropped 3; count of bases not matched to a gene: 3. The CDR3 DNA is TGTGCCAGCAGCTTAGTTCTAGCGGACTACAATGAGCAGTTCTTC. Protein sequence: CASSLVLADYNEQFF.

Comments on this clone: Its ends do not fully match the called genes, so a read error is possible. CDR3 sequence (DNA): TGTGCCAGCCAAAGGGAGGAAGGACGGTTAAGGTTT. Its translation: CASQREEGRLRF. The gene calls are TRBV2 and TRBJ1-6; no reliable D call. The CDR3 sequence is 12 residues long. The germline V gene has CDR1 SNHLY and CDR2 FYNNEI. The complete variable domain, with remaining parts taken from reference TRBV2 and TRBJ1-6, reads EPEVTQTPSHQVTQMGQEVILRCVPISNHLYFYWYRQILGQKVEFLVSFYNNEISEKSEIFDDQFSVERPDGSNFTLKIRSTKLEDSAMYFCASQREEGRLRFGNGTRLTVT.

In DNA, the CDR3 is TGCGCCAGCAGTGAGTCGGGCAGGATGGGTACGCAGTATTTT. It specifies CASSESGRMGTQYF. The rearrangement uses TRBV10-2 and TRBJ2-3; D uncertain. Per the germline V gene, CDR1 is WSHSY and CDR2 is SAAADI. The CDR3 runs 14 residues. The germline V and J ends were trimmed by 0 bases and 8 bases, with 12 bases remaining between them.

This CDR3 reads CASSLGSGISYEQYF. CDR3 coding DNA: TGTGCCAGCAGCTTGGGTAGCGGCATCTCCTACGAGCAGTACTTC. This chain uses TRBV5-4 with TRBJ2-7, with a weak D call TRBD2 (6 bases). In germline, CDR1 is SGHNT, CDR2 YYREEE (reference sequence). V was pared by 0 bases and J by 0 bases, with 10 bases between. The CDR3 contains 15 residues.

The CDR3 region is CASSFWTSEETQYF. The CDR3 DNA reads TGTGCCAGCAGCTTTTGGACTAGCGAGGAGACCCAGTACTTC. The chain joins TRBV7-9 to TRBJ2-5; TRBD2 agrees at 9 bases. The CDR3 has 14 residues. CDR1 is SEHNR, CDR2 FQNEAQ, per germline (reference sequence). J lost 5 bases, V lost 3 bases, and 4 bases had no gene match.

In DNA form, the CDR3 reads TGTGCCAGCAGTTCTGGGACTAGCGGGAGGGCCTCCACAGATACGCAGTATTTT. Translated: CASSSGTSGRASTDTQYF. The chain recombines TRBV28 with TRBJ2-3, with 16 bases lining up with TRBD2. The V gene end was trimmed by 4 bases and the J gene end by 2 bases; junction bases not matched to a gene: 6. The germline V gene has CDR1 MDHEN and CDR2 SYDVKM. The CDR3 has 18 amino acids.

Here the CDR3 reads CASGLVPNTGELFF. Written as DNA, the CDR3 is TGTGCTAGTGGTTTGGTACCGAACACCGGGGAGCTGTTTTTT. The chain carries TRBV12-5 and TRBJ2-2; no clear D gene. Germline CDR1 LGHNT, CDR2 FRNRAP. The CDR3 has 14 residues. The V end lost 0 bases, the J end lost 0 bases, and 2 bases lay between the germline ends.

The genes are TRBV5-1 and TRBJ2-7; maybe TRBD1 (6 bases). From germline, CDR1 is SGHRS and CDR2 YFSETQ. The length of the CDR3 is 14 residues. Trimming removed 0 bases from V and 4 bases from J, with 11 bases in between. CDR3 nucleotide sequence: TGCGCCAGCAGCTTGGGACAGGCCCATTACGAGCAGTACTTC. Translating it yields CASSLGQAHYEQYF.

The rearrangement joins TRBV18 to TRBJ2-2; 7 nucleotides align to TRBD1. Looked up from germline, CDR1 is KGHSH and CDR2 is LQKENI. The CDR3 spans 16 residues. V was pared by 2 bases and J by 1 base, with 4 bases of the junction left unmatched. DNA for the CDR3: TGTGCCAGCTCACCAGCGAGACAGGGGAACACCGGGGAGCTGTTTTTT. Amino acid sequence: CASSPARQGNTGELFF.

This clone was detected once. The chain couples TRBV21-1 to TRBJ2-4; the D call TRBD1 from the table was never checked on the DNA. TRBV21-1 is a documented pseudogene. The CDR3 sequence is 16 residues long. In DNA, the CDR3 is TGTGCCAGCAGCGAAAGGGGCTGCCTAGCCAAAAACATTCAGTACTTC. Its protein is CASSERGCLAKNIQYF.

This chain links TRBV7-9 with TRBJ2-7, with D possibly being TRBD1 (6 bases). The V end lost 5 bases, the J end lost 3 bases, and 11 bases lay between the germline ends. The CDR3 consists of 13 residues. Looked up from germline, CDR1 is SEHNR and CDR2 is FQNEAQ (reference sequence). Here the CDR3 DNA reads TGTGCCAGCAGCCCCGGACAGAGCTACGAGCAGTACTTC. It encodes CASSPGQSYEQYF.

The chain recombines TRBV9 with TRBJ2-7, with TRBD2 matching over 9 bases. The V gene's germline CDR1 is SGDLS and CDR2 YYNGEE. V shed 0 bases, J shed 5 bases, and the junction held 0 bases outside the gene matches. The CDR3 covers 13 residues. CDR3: CASSVGLADEQYF. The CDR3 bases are TGTGCCAGCAGCGTAGGACTAGCGGACGAGCAGTACTTC.

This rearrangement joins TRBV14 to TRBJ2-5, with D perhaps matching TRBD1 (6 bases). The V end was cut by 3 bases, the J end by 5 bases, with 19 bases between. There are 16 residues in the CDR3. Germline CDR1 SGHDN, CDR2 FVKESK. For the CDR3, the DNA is TGTGCCAGCAGCCAGTCAACAGGGCATTTGAGGGAGACCCAGTACTTC. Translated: CASSQSTGHLRETQYF.

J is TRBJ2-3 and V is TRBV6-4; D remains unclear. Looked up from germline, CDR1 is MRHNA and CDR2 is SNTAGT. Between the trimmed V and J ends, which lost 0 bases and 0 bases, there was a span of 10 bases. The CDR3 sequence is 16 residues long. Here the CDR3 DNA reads TGTGCCAGCAGTGACTCGAGCGCCAGTAGCACAGATACGCAGTATTTT. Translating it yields CASSDSSASSTDTQYF.

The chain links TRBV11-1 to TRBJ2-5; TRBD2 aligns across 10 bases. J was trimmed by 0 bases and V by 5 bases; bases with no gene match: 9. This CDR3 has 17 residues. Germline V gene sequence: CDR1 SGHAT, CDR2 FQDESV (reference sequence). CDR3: CASSPLWLAGDQETQYF. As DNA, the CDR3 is TGTGCCAGCAGCCCCCTTTGGCTAGCGGGAGACCAAGAGACCCAGTACTTC. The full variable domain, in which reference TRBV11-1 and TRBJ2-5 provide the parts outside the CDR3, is EAEVAQSPRYKITEKSQAVAFWCDPISGHATLYWYRQILGQGPELLVQFQDESVVDDSQLPKDRFSAERLKGVDSTLKIQPAELGDSAMYLCASSPLWLAGDQETQYFGPGTRLLVL.

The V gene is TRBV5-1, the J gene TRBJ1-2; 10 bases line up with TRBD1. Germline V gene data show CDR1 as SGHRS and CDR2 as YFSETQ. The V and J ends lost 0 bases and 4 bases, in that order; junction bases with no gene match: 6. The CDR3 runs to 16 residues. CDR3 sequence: CASSLAPGQGSYGYTF. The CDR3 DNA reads TGCGCCAGCAGCTTGGCGCCGGGACAGGGGTCCTATGGCTACACCTTC.

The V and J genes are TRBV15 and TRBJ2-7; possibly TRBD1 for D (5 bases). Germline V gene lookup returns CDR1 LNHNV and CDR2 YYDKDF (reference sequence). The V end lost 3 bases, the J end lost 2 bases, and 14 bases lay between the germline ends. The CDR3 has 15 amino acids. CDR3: CATSSDKGATYEQYF. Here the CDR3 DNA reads TGTGCCACCAGCAGTGATAAAGGGGCAACCTACGAGCAGTACTTC.

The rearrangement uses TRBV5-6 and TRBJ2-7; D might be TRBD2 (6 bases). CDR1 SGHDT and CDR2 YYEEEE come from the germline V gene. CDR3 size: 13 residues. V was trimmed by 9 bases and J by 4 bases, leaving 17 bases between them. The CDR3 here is CATNRAGLYEQYF. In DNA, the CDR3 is TGTGCCACTAACCGGGCGGGACTTTACGAGCAGTACTTC.